One and the same sample provided the 32 T cell receptor beta chains below, sequenced in a study of T-cell reconstitution after alpha-beta-depleted transplantation in children. As it was prepared, the TCRbeta library received unique molecular identifiers. TCRdb re-analysed the PCR reads in MiXCR, keeping a single row per CDR3 protein. Of more than 200,000 distinct CDR3 sequences listed, 7.5% to 10% are singletons. The source material was PBMCs from the stem cell graft donor, sampled from the stem cell graft. The receptors were sampled from a human donor who donated a stem cell graft to a child with SCID.

In its sample, this clonotype was seen many times. The chain recombines TRBV11-1 with TRBJ2-1; 7 nucleotides line up with TRBD2. Trimming took 0 bases from V and 4 from J; bases not matched to a gene: 0. Germline CDR1 is SGHAT and CDR2 is FQDESV (reference sequence). The CDR3 runs 14 residues. The CDR3 nucleotides are TGTGCCAGCAGCTTAGCGGGGGGGTACAATGAGCAGTTCTTC. It translates to CASSLAGGYNEQFF.

This clonotype showed up many times. The chain has TRBV20-1 and TRBJ2-5; D is perhaps TRBD2 (6 bases). CDR3 length: 13 amino acids. Germline lookup yields CDR1 DFQATT and CDR2 SNEGSKA (reference sequence). V was clipped by 5 bases and J by 6 bases, with 16 bases between them. DNA of the CDR3: TGCAGTGCTGGGGGGACGGCCAAGAAGACCCAGTACTTC. Protein: CSAGGTAKKTQYF.

This clonotype was recorded many times. The chain carries TRBV30 and TRBJ1-4; D possibly corresponds to TRBD1 (6 bases). CDR1 is GTSNPN, CDR2 SVGIG, per germline (reference sequence). With 3 bases removed from V and 3 bases from J, the gap between germline ends came to 14 bases. CDR3 size: 15 residues. The CDR3 sequence is CAWSGENRANEKLFF. CDR3 sequence (DNA): TGTGCCTGGAGCGGGGAGAACAGGGCTAATGAAAAACTGTTTTTT.

This clonotype was counted between two and nine times. This may arise from a read error, as a much more abundant clone is one base away. The chain employs TRBV3-1 and TRBJ2-7; 7 nucleotides line up with TRBD2. Germline V gene sequence: CDR1 LGHDT, CDR2 YNNKEL (reference sequence). This CDR3 comprises 15 residues. CDR3 region: CACSRGLNYAYEQYF. The CDR3 DNA is TGTGCCTGCAGCCGGGGACTAAACTACGCCTACGAGCAGTACTTC.

This clonotype was observed many times. The rearrangement uses TRBV7-9 and TRBJ1-3; 7 positions match TRBD1. Germline assignment: CDR1 SEHNR and CDR2 FQNEAQ (reference sequence). This CDR3 has 12 amino acids. V shed 8 bases, J shed 2 bases, and the junction held 0 bases outside the gene matches. CDR3 loop: CASDRAGNTIYF. CDR3 nucleotides: TGTGCCAGCGACAGGGCTGGAAACACCATATATTTT.

Ten or more counts support this clonotype. The rearrangement joins TRBV12-3 or TRBV12-4 to TRBJ2-1; unclear D gene. The CDR3 consists of 12 residues. Deletions cut 6 bases from V and 4 bases from J, with 7 bases between. CDR3 DNA sequence: TGTGCCAGCAGGACGTCATACAATGAGCAGTTCTTC. It translates to CASRTSYNEQFF.

This clonotype was observed many times. The chain employs TRBV28 and TRBJ1-5; possibly TRBD1 for D (6 bases). Germline CDR1 and CDR2: MDHEN and SYDVKM. The V gene lost 5 bases and the J gene lost 5 bases, with 16 bases spanning the gap. CDR3 length: 15 amino acids. The CDR3 spells CASSTQGSSHQPQHF. For the CDR3, the DNA is TGTGCCAGCAGTACCCAGGGGTCTTCCCATCAGCCCCAGCATTTT.

There are many counts of this clonotype. Here the CDR3 reads CASSSPGPGYNEQFF. The CDR3 DNA reads TGTGCCAGTAGTTCTCCGGGACCCGGCTACAATGAGCAGTTCTTC. V is TRBV19 and J is TRBJ2-1; either TRBD1 or TRBD2 may supply D (5 bases each). The CDR3 is made up of 15 amino acids. V lost 5 bases to trimming and J lost 3 bases, with 14 bases between them. CDR1 LNHDA and CDR2 SQIVND come from the germline V gene (reference sequence).

This clonotype occurred many times. The chain couples TRBV5-1 to TRBJ1-2; TRBD1 might be the D (5 bases). Germline loops: CDR1 SGHRS, CDR2 YFSETQ. CDR3 length: 15 residues. Trimming pared 4 bases from V and 4 bases from J, leaving 17 bases between. CDR3 loop: CASSLSPGEPYGYTF. The CDR3 DNA sequence: TGCGCCAGCAGCCTGTCCCCGGGGGAGCCCTATGGCTACACCTTC.

Comments on this clonotype: A read error may explain this, as a much larger clone is one base away. It is likely a read error, because the conserved phenylalanine at the end of the CDR3 is missing. V gene TRBV5-1 combines with J gene TRBJ2-3, with 8 bases lining up with TRBD2. Per germline, CDR1 SGHRS and CDR2 YFSETQ. The length of the CDR3 is 15 residues. J lost 5 bases, V lost 4 bases, and 9 bases had no gene match. The CDR3 nucleotides read TGCGCCAGCAGCAAGAACGGGGGGGTAATAGATACGCAGTATTCT. It is translated as CASSKNGGVIDTQYS.

This clonotype has ten or more counts. The chain links TRBV5-1 to TRBJ2-7; TRBD1 matches at 7 bases. This CDR3 region has 14 residues. Germline CDR1 and CDR2: SGHRS and YFSETQ. The J segment lost 2 bases and the V segment lost 3 bases, leaving 5 bases of the junction unmatched. The CDR3: CASSYGTATYEQYF. DNA for the CDR3: TGCGCCAGCAGCTACGGGACAGCAACCTACGAGCAGTACTTC. Using reference TRBV5-1 and TRBJ2-7 for the parts outside the CDR3, the full variable domain is KAGVTQTPRYLIKTRGQQVTLSCSPISGHRSVSWYQQTPGQGLQFLFEYFSETQRNKGNFPGRFSGRQFSNSRSEMNVSTLELGDSALYLCASSYGTATYEQYFGPGTRLTVT.

This clonotype was detected only a few times. The chain has TRBV5-1 and TRBJ2-6; D not certain. Germline V gene sequence: CDR1 SGHRS, CDR2 YFSETQ. The CDR3 totals 17 residues. Deletions cut 4 bases from V and 0 bases from J, with 14 bases between. The chain's CDR3 is CASSRMGPNSGANVLTF. The DNA for the CDR3 is TGCGCCAGCAGCCGGATGGGCCCGAACTCTGGGGCCAACGTCCTGACTTTC.

This clonotype was counted many times. The CDR3 DNA follows: TGCGCCAGCAGCCCCCTTGGGGGTTTACGGGGAGATACGCAGTATTTT. This codes for CASSPLGGLRGDTQYF. The V call is TRBV5-1, the J call TRBJ2-3, with D perhaps matching TRBD1 or TRBD2 (5 bases each). Germline V lookup: CDR1 SGHRS, CDR2 YFSETQ. V dropped 4 bases and J dropped 5 bases, with 20 bases sitting between them. There are 16 residues in the CDR3.

The chain links TRBV30 to TRBJ2-5; tentative D call: TRBD1 (6 bases). The CDR3 runs 12 residues. The germline V and J ends were trimmed by 3 bases and 6 bases, with 11 bases remaining between them. Germline lookup yields CDR1 GTSNPN and CDR2 SVGIG (reference sequence). The CDR3 reads CAWRLGGKTQYF. The CDR3 DNA follows: TGTGCCTGGAGACTAGGGGGAAAGACCCAGTACTTC.

This clonotype was seen repeatedly, ten times or more. The genes are TRBV20-1 and TRBJ2-1; 7 bases agree with TRBD1. Losses at the gene ends were 5 bases for V and 6 bases for J; bases not matched to a gene: 4. The CDR3 extends over 12 amino acids. Germline CDR1 DFQATT, CDR2 SNEGSKA (reference sequence). Here the CDR3 reads CSAPWDSNEQFF. In nucleotides, the CDR3 is TGCAGTGCTCCGTGGGACAGCAATGAGCAGTTCTTC.

In this sample, this clonotype turned up many times. The chain has TRBV24-1 and TRBJ2-1, with D unresolved. Between the trimmed V and J ends, which lost 3 bases and 4 bases, there was a span of 9 bases. The CDR3 has 14 amino acids. Germline CDR1 KGHDR, CDR2 SFDVKD. Here the CDR3 DNA reads TGTGCCACCAGTGATGCCCAAAGTTACAATGAGCAGTTCTTC. As protein: CATSDAQSYNEQFF.

This clonotype showed up just a few times. V and J are TRBV12-3 or TRBV12-4 and TRBJ1-4; D perhaps matches TRBD1 (5 bases). Between the trimmed V and J ends, which lost 5 bases and 3 bases, there was a span of 16 bases. The CDR3 sequence is 16 residues long. CDR3 in amino acids: CASSPGGEHANEKLFF. The DNA of the CDR3 is TGTGCCAGCAGTCCCGGGGGGGAACATGCTAATGAAAAACTGTTTTTT.

This clonotype has a count of ten or more. This chain links TRBV7-2 with TRBJ1-2; perhaps TRBD1 as D (5 bases). This CDR3 has 15 amino acids. V dropped 2 bases and J dropped 8 bases, with 18 bases sitting between them. The germline CDR1 and CDR2 sequences are SGHTA and FQGNSA. The CDR3 is CASSLTTEAMGGYTF. As DNA, the CDR3 is TGTGCCAGCAGCTTAACGACAGAGGCCATGGGGGGCTACACCTTC.

This clonotype was picked up many times. The J gene is TRBJ2-2, the V gene TRBV6-2 or TRBV6-3; D might be TRBD2 (5 bases). CDR1 is MNHEY, CDR2 SVGEGT, per germline. Trimming removed 7 bases at V and 3 bases at J, with 9 bases between. The CDR3 contains 13 residues. The CDR3 spells CASTARDTGELFF. CDR3 nucleotide sequence: TGTGCCAGCACCGCGCGGGACACCGGGGAGCTGTTTTTT.

This clonotype appeared many times. The chain carries TRBV7-9 and TRBJ2-1, with 10 bases aligning to TRBD1. The CDR3 has 15 residues. With V trimmed by 1 base and J by 7 bases, 4 bases remained unmatched. CDR1 and CDR2 from the germline V gene are SEHNR and FQNEAQ (reference sequence). The CDR3 spells CASSLGQGAVNEQFF. The DNA of the CDR3 is TGTGCCAGCAGCTTAGGACAGGGGGCGGTTAATGAGCAGTTCTTC.

Turning to this clonotype: A single base separates this from a much larger clone, so it may be a read error. CDR3 in DNA: TGTGCCAGCGGCACAGACAGGGCTGCCTACGAGCAGTACTTC. It encodes CASGTDRAAYEQYF. The V and J genes are TRBV7-2 and TRBJ2-7; 7 bases are shared with TRBD1. The V segment lost 8 bases and the J segment 2 bases; nucleotides outside the gene matches: 9. This CDR3 is 14 amino acids long. Germline V gene data show CDR1 as SGHTA and CDR2 as FQGNSA.

The table lists this clonotype with many counts. The chain uses TRBV28 and TRBJ1-4; D remains unclear. The CDR3 covers 16 residues. Trimming cost V 5 bases and J 2 bases, with 15 bases left between them. CDR1 and CDR2 from the germline V gene are MDHEN and SYDVKM. In nucleotides, the CDR3 is TGTGCCAGCAGTCCCCTCCGCACCACCACTAATGAAAAACTGTTTTTT. Its translation is CASSPLRTTTNEKLFF. Complete variable domain (other parts from reference TRBV28 and TRBJ1-4): DVKVTQSSRYLVKRTGEKVFLECVQDMDHENMFWYRQDPGLGLRLIYFSYDVKMKEKGDIPEGYSVSREKKERFSLILESASTNQTSMYLCASSPLRTTTNEKLFFGSGTQLSVL.

This clonotype was found many times. This chain links TRBV27 with TRBJ2-6; possibly TRBD1 for D (6 bases). The CDR3 is made up of 18 amino acids. V lost 3 bases and J lost 0, with 15 bases in between. Germline-derived CDR1 and CDR2 are MNHEY and SMNVEV (reference sequence). Here the CDR3 reads CASSFQGPTHSGANVLTF. The CDR3 DNA reads as TGTGCCAGCAGTTTCCAGGGGCCAACACACTCTGGGGCCAACGTCCTGACTTTC.

This clonotype came up many times. The rearrangement joins TRBV5-1 to TRBJ2-1, with 16 bases matching TRBD2. Trimming removed 7 bases from V and 8 bases from J; junction bases left unmatched: 12. The CDR3 spans 17 residues. Germline assignment: CDR1 SGHRS and CDR2 YFSETQ. The CDR3 bases are TGCGCCAGCGAGGCCTCCCCGGGACTAGCGGGGGGGGATGAGCAGTTCTTC. This gives the protein CASEASPGLAGGDEQFF.

This clonotype was seen many times. CDR3 in amino acids: CASRRTGVNGATQYF. CDR3 DNA: TGTGCCAGCAGGCGTACAGGGGTAAATGGAGCTACGCAGTATTTT. This chain uses TRBV28 with TRBJ2-3; 7 bases match TRBD1. The V and J ends lost 6 bases and 8 bases, in that order; junction bases with no gene match: 14. The CDR3 has 15 amino acids. The germline CDR1 and CDR2 sequences are MDHEN and SYDVKM.

This clonotype occurred many times. V usage is TRBV6-2 or TRBV6-3 and J usage is TRBJ2-7; D tentatively reads TRBD1 or TRBD2 (5 bases each). Trimming shortened V by 7 bases and J by 3 bases, and 25 bases separated the two germline ends. The CDR3 totals 17 residues. Germline values: CDR1 MNHEY, CDR2 SVGEGT. The CDR3 nucleotides read TGTGCCAGCATGCTACCAGCAACAGGTAGGAGGAACTACGAGCAGTACTTC. Translating it yields CASMLPATGRRNYEQYF.

This chain connects TRBV6-2 or TRBV6-3 to TRBJ1-1; D is unresolved. This CDR3 comprises 16 residues. V lost 3 bases, J lost 1 base, and 15 bases lay in between. Germline CDR1 is MNHEY and CDR2 is SVGEGT. CDR3 DNA sequence: TGTGCCAGCAGTTATCTCTCGGGTGTGCGGAACACTGAAGCTTTCTTT. Translated: CASSYLSGVRNTEAFF.

This clonotype was counted at least ten times. The rearrangement joins TRBV14 to TRBJ1-1, with D possibly matching TRBD1 (6 bases). V was shortened by 4 bases and J by 4 bases, with 19 bases between the two germline ends. The CDR3 spans 16 residues. Germline V CDR1 and CDR2: SGHDN, FVKESK. DNA for the CDR3: TGTGCCAGCAGCCCCCATGGGAACAGGGTCGCCACTGAAGCTTTCTTT. It is translated as CASSPHGNRVATEAFF.

The chain uses TRBV19 and TRBJ1-1; 9 bases align to TRBD1. Per germline, CDR1 LNHDA and CDR2 SQIVND (reference sequence). The CDR3 runs to 16 residues. Unmatched junction bases numbered 12, after V lost 4 bases and J lost 6 bases. The CDR3 DNA sequence: TGTGCCAGTAGTAACAACCGACGGGACAGGGAATCTGAAGCTTTCTTT. Translating gives CASSNNRRDRESEAFF. The full variable domain, with the rest looked up from reference TRBV19 and TRBJ1-1, is DGGITQSPKYLFRKEGQNVTLSCEQNLNHDAMYWYRQDPGQGLRLIYYSQIVNDFQKGDIAEGYSVSREKKESFPLTVTSAQKNPTAFYLCASSNNRRDRESEAFFGQGTRLTVV.

The CDR3 sequence is CASCPTGALPYEQYF. CDR3 sequence (DNA): TGTGCCAGCTGCCCTACGGGGGCCCTACCCTACGAGCAGTACTTC. The rearrangement joins TRBV3-1 to TRBJ2-7, with D possibly being TRBD1 or TRBD2 (6 bases each). CDR3 length: 15 residues. V lost 8 bases and J 2 bases, leaving 19 bases between the germline ends. Germline lookup yields CDR1 LGHDT and CDR2 YNNKEL (reference sequence).

Ten or more counts support this clonotype. V gene TRBV4-2 combines with J gene TRBJ1-6; no definite D call. This CDR3 contains 14 residues. Germline V gives CDR1 LGHNA, CDR2 YNFKEQ. V dropped 6 bases and J dropped 10 bases, with 16 bases sitting between them. CDR3 residues: CASRSGRRESPLHF. The CDR3 DNA is TGTGCCAGCAGGTCAGGTCGCCGAGAGTCACCCCTCCACTTT.

Turning to this clonotype: Being one base from a much bigger clone, this may be a read error. The rearrangement joins TRBV20-1 to TRBJ2-2; D perhaps matches TRBD1 (5 bases). Looked up from germline, CDR1 is DFQATT and CDR2 is SNEGSKA (reference sequence). Deletions cut 0 bases from V and 5 bases from J, with 7 bases between. This CDR3 comprises 13 residues. The CDR3 coding sequence is TGCAGTGCTAGAGAACAGGTTACCGGGGAGCTGTTTTTT. Residues: CSAREQVTGELFF.